The entry below gives a single T cell receptor beta chain sequence along with its context. The target antigen is unknown. The sample comes from a study of cytomegalovirus exposure and HLA in healthy donors. Notes on the study in general: Accounts indicate the classifier identified cytomegalovirus status with strong specificity and sensitivity. It was about 180 TCR beta chains that were listed as cytomegalovirus-associated. A few CMV-associated chains proved CMV antigen-specific in vitro.

The trim removed 3 bases at V and 2 bases at J, leaving 7 bases unmatched. Germline V gene sequence: CDR1 KGHSH, CDR2 LQKENI. CDR3 length equals 16 residues. Repertoires were generated with immunoSEQ multiplex PCR, while TCRdb's copy carries only in-frame clones and drops some. The repertoire holds roughly 150,000 clones, with approximately 89% as singletons. V and J are TRBV18 and TRBJ2-5, with 9 bases matching TRBD1. This receptor was obtained from a man aged 18-30 years in good health and CMV-seropositive. Sequencing input: PBMCs. The CDR3 coding sequence is TGTGCCAGCTCACCTTTCCAGGGACAGGGACAAGAGACCCAGTACTTC. The encoded protein is CASSPFQGQGQETQYF. The complete variable domain, with remaining parts taken from reference TRBV18 and TRBJ2-5, reads NAGVMQNPRHLVRRRGQEARLRCSPMKGHSHVYWYRQLPEEGLKFMVYLQKENIIDESGMPKERFSAEFPKEGPSILRIQQVVRGDSAAYFCASSPFQGQGQETQYFGPGTRLLVL.